This T cell receptor beta chain comes out of a study of blood T cell repertoires in COVID-19. The method was immunoSEQ multiplex PCR; TCRdb's version includes in-frame clones alone and lacks a portion of them. The sample lists under 200,000 clones; around four fifths were seen once. CDR1 is SGHRS, CDR2 YFSETQ, per germline. V lost 7 bases to trimming and J lost 6 bases; unmatched junction nucleotides: 9. The CDR3 is 14 amino acids. The clonotype comes from a woman in her 70s with COVID-19, enrolled during active disease. This chain connects TRBV5-1 to TRBJ2-7; 11 nucleotides line up with TRBD1. Sequenced sample: peripheral blood. CDR3 sequence (DNA): TGCGCCAGCTCCACCGGGACAGGGGGGTCCGAGCAGTACTTC. This gives the protein CASSTGTGGSEQYF.